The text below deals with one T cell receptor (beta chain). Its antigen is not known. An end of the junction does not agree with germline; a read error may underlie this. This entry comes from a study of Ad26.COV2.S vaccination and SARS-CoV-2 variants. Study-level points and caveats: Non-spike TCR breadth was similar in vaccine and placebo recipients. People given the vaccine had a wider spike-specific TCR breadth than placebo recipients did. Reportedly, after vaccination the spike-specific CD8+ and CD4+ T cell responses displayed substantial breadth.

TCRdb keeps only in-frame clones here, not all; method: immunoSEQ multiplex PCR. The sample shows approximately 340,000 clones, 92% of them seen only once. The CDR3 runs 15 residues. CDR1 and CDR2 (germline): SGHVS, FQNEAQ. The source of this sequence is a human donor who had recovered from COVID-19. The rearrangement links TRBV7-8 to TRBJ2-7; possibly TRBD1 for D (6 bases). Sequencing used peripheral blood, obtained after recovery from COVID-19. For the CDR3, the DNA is TGTGCCAGCAGCCTAGCCCGGGACATCCTGTACGAGCAGTACTTC. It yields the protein CASSLARDILYEQYF.